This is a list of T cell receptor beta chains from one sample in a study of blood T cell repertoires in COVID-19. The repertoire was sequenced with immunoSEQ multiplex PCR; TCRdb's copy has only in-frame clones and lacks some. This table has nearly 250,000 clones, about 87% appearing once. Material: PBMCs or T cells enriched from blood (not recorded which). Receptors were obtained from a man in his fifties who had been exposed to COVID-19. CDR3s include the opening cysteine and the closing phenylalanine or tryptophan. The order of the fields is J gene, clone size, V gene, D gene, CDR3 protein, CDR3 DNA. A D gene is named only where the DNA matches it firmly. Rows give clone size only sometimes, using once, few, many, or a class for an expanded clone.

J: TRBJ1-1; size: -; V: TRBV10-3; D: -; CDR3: CAISESRGAFF; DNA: TGTGCCATCAGTGAGTCAAGGGGAGCTTTCTTT
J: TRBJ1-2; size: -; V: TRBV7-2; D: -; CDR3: CASSTNLGQNYGYTF; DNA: TGTGCCAGCAGCACTAATCTCGGACAGAACTATGGCTACACCTTC
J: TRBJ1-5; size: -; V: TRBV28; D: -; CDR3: CASSLSREAQPQHF; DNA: TGTGCCAGCAGTTTGTCCAGGGAAGCGCAGCCCCAGCATTTT
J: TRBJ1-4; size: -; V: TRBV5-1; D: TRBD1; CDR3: CASSFDRVITNEKLFF; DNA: TGCGCCAGCAGCTTCGACAGGGTAATAACTAATGAAAAACTGTTTTTT
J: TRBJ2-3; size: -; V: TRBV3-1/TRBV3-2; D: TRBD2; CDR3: CASSPLTGTTSTDTQYF; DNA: TGTGCCAGCAGCCCCCTGACCGGGACTACAAGCACAGATACGCAGTATTTT
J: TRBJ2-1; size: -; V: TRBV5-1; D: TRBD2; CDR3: CASEAGVRNEQFF; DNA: TGCGCCAGCGAAGCGGGAGTCCGGAATGAGCAGTTCTTC
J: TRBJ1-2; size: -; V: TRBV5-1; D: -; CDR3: CASSLERQIYGYTF; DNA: TGCGCCAGCAGCTTGGAGAGACAGATCTATGGCTACACCTTC
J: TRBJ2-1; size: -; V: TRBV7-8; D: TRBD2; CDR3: CASKRMVAGMDEQFF; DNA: TGTGCCAGCAAACGGATGGTAGCGGGAATGGATGAGCAGTTCTTC
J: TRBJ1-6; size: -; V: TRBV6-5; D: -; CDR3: CASRLDSSGNSPLHF; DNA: TGTGCCAGCAGACTCGACAGTTCGGGTAATTCACCCCTCCACTTT
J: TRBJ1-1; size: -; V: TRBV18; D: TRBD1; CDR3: CASSPPGTGENTEAFF; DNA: TGTGCCAGCTCACCACCGGGGACAGGGGAGAACACTGAAGCTTTCTTT
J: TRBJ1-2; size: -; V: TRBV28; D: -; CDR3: CASSVGGQDYGYTF; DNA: TGTGCCAGCTCTGTCGGGGGTCAAGACTATGGCTACACCTTC
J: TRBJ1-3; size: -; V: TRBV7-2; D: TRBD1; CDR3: CASSSGQAFSGNTIYF; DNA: TGTGCCAGCAGCTCGGGACAGGCGTTCTCTGGAAACACCATATATTTT
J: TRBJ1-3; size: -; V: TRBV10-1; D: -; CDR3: CASSEEFSGNTIYF; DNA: TGCGCCAGCAGTGAGGAGTTCTCTGGAAACACCATATATTTT
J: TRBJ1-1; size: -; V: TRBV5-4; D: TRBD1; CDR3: CASSPQAGGTEAFF; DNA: TGTGCCAGCAGCCCTCAGGCAGGGGGTACTGAAGCTTTCTTT
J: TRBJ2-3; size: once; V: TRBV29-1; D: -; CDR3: CSVERVQGSYTDTQYF; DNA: TGCAGCGTCGAGAGGGTCCAGGGGTCCTACACAGATACGCAGTATTTT
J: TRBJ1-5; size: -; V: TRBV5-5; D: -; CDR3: CASSRAGSGSNQPQHF; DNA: TGTGCCAGCAGCCGAGCTGGTTCAGGGTCTAATCAGCCCCAGCATTTT
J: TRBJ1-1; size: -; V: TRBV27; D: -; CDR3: CASSYWGLGGTEAFF; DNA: TGTGCCAGCAGTTATTGGGGGCTAGGGGGCACTGAAGCTTTCTTT
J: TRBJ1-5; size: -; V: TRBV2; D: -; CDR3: CASRRQGNQPQHF; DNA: TGTGCCAGCAGGCGTCAGGGTAATCAGCCCCAGCATTTT
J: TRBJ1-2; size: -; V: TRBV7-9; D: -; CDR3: CASSWTEPFYGYTF; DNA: TGTGCCAGCAGCTGGACAGAACCTTTTTATGGCTACACCTTC
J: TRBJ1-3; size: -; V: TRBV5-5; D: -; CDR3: CASSLNDRSGNTIYF; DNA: TGTGCCAGCAGCTTGAATGACAGATCTGGAAACACCATATATTTT
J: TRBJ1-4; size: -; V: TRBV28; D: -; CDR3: CASSSTRTATTNEKLFF; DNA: TGTGCCAGCAGCTCCACGAGGACAGCAACAACTAATGAAAAACTGTTTTTT
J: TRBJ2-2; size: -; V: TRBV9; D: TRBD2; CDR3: CASSVATRVAGGELFF; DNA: TGTGCCAGCAGCGTAGCTACCCGGGTAGCGGGCGGGGAGCTGTTTTTT
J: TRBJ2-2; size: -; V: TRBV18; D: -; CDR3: CASSRDGGTGELFF; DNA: TGTGCCAGCTCACGGGACGGGGGAACCGGGGAGCTGTTTTTT
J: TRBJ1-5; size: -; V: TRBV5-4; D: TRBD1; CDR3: CASSRGTGEYFSNQPQHF; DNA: TGTGCCAGCAGCCGTGGGACAGGCGAGTACTTTAGCAATCAGCCCCAGCATTTT
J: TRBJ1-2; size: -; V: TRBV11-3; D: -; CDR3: CASSLGEGMSYTF; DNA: TGTGCCAGCAGCTTAGGGGAGGGGATGAGCTACACCTTC
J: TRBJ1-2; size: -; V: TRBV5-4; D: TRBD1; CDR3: CASSLSGTGYGYTF; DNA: TGTGCCAGCAGCTTATCCGGGACAGGGTATGGCTACACCTTC
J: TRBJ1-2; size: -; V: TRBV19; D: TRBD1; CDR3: CASSFRPGDRVNYGYTF; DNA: TGTGCCAGTAGTTTCCGACCGGGGGACAGGGTCAACTATGGCTACACCTTC
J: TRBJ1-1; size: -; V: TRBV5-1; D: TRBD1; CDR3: CASSQLPTGVDTEAFF; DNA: TGCGCCAGCAGCCAGCTCCCAACAGGGGTGGACACTGAAGCTTTCTTT
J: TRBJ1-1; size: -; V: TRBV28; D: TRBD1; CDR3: CASGQPGQGMSAFF; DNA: TGTGCCAGCGGTCAACCGGGACAGGGGATGTCAGCTTTCTTT
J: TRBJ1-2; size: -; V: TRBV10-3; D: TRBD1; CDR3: CAISVVTGRDGYTF; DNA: TGTGCCATCAGTGTTGTGACAGGGCGGGATGGCTACACCTTC
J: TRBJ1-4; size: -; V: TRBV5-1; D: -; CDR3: CASSLGSQGKEKLFF; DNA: TGCGCCAGCAGCTTGGGCAGCCAGGGGAAGGAAAAACTGTTTTTT
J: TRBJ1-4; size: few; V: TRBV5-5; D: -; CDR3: CASTHPGRSGEKLFF; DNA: TGTGCCAGCACCCATCCCGGTCGATCGGGTGAAAAACTGTTTTTT
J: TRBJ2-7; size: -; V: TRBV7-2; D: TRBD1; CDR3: CASSLEGTGPYEQYF; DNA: TGTGCCAGCAGCTTAGAGGGGACAGGCCCCTACGAGCAGTACTTC
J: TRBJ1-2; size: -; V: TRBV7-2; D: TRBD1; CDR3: CASSLDRGYYGYTF; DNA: TGTGCCAGCAGCTTGGACAGGGGGTACTATGGCTACACCTTC
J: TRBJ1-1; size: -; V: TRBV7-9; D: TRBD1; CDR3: CASSSWTGVEKAFF; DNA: TGTGCCAGCAGCTCGTGGACAGGGGTCGAAAAAGCTTTCTTT
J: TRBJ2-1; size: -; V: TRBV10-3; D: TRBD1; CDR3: CAISGTGGPYNEQFF; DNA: TGTGCCATCAGTGGGACAGGGGGCCCCTACAATGAGCAGTTCTTC
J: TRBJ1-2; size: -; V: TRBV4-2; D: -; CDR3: CASSQLQGRSYGYTF; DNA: TGTGCCAGCAGCCAGTTACAGGGAAGGAGCTATGGCTACACCTTC
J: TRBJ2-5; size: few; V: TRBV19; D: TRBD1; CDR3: CASRLTGGRETQYF; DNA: TGTGCCAGTAGATTGACAGGGGGCAGGGAGACCCAGTACTTC
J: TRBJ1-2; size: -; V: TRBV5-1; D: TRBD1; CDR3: CASRGRGLYGYTF; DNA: TGCGCCAGCAGAGGCAGGGGGCTCTATGGCTACACCTTC
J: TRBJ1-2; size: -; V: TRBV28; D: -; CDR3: CASSIRLVGAYGYTF; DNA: TGTGCCAGCAGTATCCGACTCGTCGGTGCCTATGGCTACACCTTC
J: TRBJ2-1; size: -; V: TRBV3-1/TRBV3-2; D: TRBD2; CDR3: CASSQDLRTSGSSYNEQFF; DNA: TGTGCCAGCAGCCAAGATCTTCGGACTAGCGGGAGCTCCTACAATGAGCAGTTCTTC
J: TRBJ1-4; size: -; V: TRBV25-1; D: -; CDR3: CASSETQGWNEKLFF; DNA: TGTGCCAGCAGCGAAACTCAGGGTTGGAATGAAAAACTGTTTTTT
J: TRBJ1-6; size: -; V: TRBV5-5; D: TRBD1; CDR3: CASSFLGGKFYNSPLHF; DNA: TGTGCCAGCAGCTTCCTAGGGGGCAAGTTCTATAATTCACCCCTCCACTTT